Detailed here is one TCR beta chain. The germline V gene has CDR1 KGHSH and CDR2 LQKENI. The CDR3 is 15 residues long. J was trimmed by 5 bases and V by 6 bases; bases with no gene match: 6. These data are taken from a study of T cell clonotyping in hematopoietic cell transplantation. The time point denotes: recipient sample about 28 days before transplant, after cytoreduction. Produced via immunoSEQ multiplex PCR; TCRdb's table is partial and in-frame only. Here the sample spans approximately 80,000 clones, around 96% being singletons. This rearrangement joins TRBV18 to TRBJ1-6; TRBD1 agrees at 8 bases. The starting material was peripheral blood mononuclear cells, obtained before stem cell transplant. This clonotype originated in a woman in her forties or fifties with acute myeloid leukemia. Some clones in this sample may be carry-over from other donors' samples. CDR3 loop: CASSPSTGDNSPLHF. CDR3 in DNA: TGTGCCAGCTCGCCTTCGACAGGGGATAATTCACCCCTCCACTTT. The full variable domain, in which reference TRBV18 and TRBJ1-6 provide the parts outside the CDR3, is NAGVMQNPRHLVRRRGQEARLRCSPMKGHSHVYWYRQLPEEGLKFMVYLQKENIIDESGMPKERFSAEFPKEGPSILRIQQVVRGDSAAYFCASSPSTGDNSPLHFGNGTRLTVT.